This T cell receptor (beta chain) was sequenced in a study of T cell responses to AZD1222 COVID-19 vaccine. General study results and limits: With dominance at 160-218 and 743-854, vaccine-associated CD4 TCRs spanned spike.

As concerns this clone: No antigen is known for it.

Assay: immunoSEQ multiplex PCR; the TCRdb copy retains only in-frame clones and omits some. Found here are about 120,000 clones, more than 75% of them singletons; the top ten hold approximately 20%. Trimming removed 5 bases from V and 6 bases from J; junction bases left unmatched: 11. CDR3 length: 17 residues. The germline CDR1 and CDR2 sequences are MDHEN and SYDVKM. This material consisted of peripheral blood, taken on day 0 of AZD1222 vaccination. This TCR came from an adult in good health. This rearrangement joins TRBV28 to TRBJ2-3, with 13 bases that match TRBD2. CDR3: CASSPPGLAGTRDTQYF. CDR3 sequence (DNA): TGTGCCAGCAGTCCCCCGGGACTAGCGGGGACCAGGGATACGCAGTATTTT.